This TCR beta chain was identified during a study of T cell responses to AZD1222 COVID-19 vaccine. CDR3 length: 12 amino acids. V shed 6 bases and J shed 3 bases, with 8 bases lying between them. Germline-derived CDR1 and CDR2 are MNHNY and SVGAGI (reference sequence). Measured with immunoSEQ multiplex PCR; TCRdb has only the in-frame clones, and not every one. The sample contains under 150,000 clones, approximately 88% of which appear only once. This clonotype originated in an adult who received the AZD1222 COVID-19 vaccine. The V gene is TRBV6-6, the J gene TRBJ1-1, with unresolved D. Sequencing used peripheral blood, obtained 28 days after the second AZD1222 dose. The CDR3: CASSPWDTEAFF. The CDR3 DNA reads as TGTGCCAGCAGCCCTTGGGACACTGAAGCTTTCTTT.